The 26 T cell receptor beta chains below were found in one sample sequenced in a study of cytomegalovirus exposure and HLA in healthy donors. Use of 60 Vbeta and 13 Jbeta primers characterized the PCR. Libraries were prepared by immunoSEQ multiplex PCR; TCRdb keeps only in-frame clonotypes and omits some of them. The sample lists roughly 110,000 clones; approximately 76% were seen once. The sample was PBMCs. The source is a man aged 18 to 30 in good health and CMV-seronegative.

The chain recombines TRBV27 with TRBJ2-3; possibly TRBD2 for D (5 bases). The CDR3 is made up of 15 amino acids. V was trimmed by 7 bases and J by 1 base, leaving 15 bases between them. Germline V lookup: CDR1 MNHEY, CDR2 SMNVEV (reference sequence). In nucleotides, the CDR3 is TGTGCCAGCACCTTAGGAGGAACTGGCACAGATACGCAGTATTTT. It codes for CASTLGGTGTDTQYF.

This clone has a single count. The chain recombines TRBV19 with TRBJ2-2, with D perhaps TRBD1 (5 bases). V lost 6 bases and J 5 bases, leaving 16 bases between the germline ends. There are 15 residues in the CDR3. Germline V CDR1 and CDR2: LNHDA, SQIVND (reference sequence). This CDR3 is CASRSLGHLTGELFF. The CDR3 nucleotides are TGTGCCAGTAGAAGTCTGGGGCACCTGACCGGGGAGCTGTTTTTT.

The V call is TRBV19, the J call TRBJ2-1, with 12 bases identical to TRBD1. Germline lookup yields CDR1 LNHDA and CDR2 SQIVND (reference sequence). The junction had 18 bases not matched to a gene; V was cut back by 4 bases and J by 8 bases. The CDR3 is 19 amino acids. The CDR3: CASSRGTGGSGLARDEQFF. The CDR3 DNA reads TGTGCCAGTAGTAGGGGGACAGGGGGCAGCGGTCTTGCCAGGGATGAGCAGTTCTTC. The full variable domain, its missing parts supplied by reference TRBV19 and TRBJ2-1, is DGGITQSPKYLFRKEGQNVTLSCEQNLNHDAMYWYRQDPGQGLRLIYYSQIVNDFQKGDIAEGYSVSREKKESFPLTVTSAQKNPTAFYLCASSRGTGGSGLARDEQFFGPGTRLTVL.

The chain couples TRBV5-1 to TRBJ1-6; possibly TRBD1 for D (6 bases). Germline CDR1 SGHRS, CDR2 YFSETQ. CDR3 length equals 13 residues. Trimming stripped 4 bases from V and 10 bases from J, with 12 bases between. DNA of the CDR3: TGCGCCAGCAGCCAGGGGAATCAGTCACCCCTCCACTTT. Its translation is CASSQGNQSPLHF.

The chain combines TRBV29-1 with TRBJ2-1, with 15 bases that match TRBD2. CDR3 length: 14 amino acids. Germline CDR1 SQVTM, CDR2 ANQGSEA. The V segment lost 7 bases and the J segment 8 bases; nucleotides outside the gene matches: 6. The CDR3, as DNA: TGCAGCGCCGGACTAGCGGGGGGGATCGATGAGCAGTTCTTC. It codes for CSAGLAGGIDEQFF.

The chain carries TRBV6-5 and TRBJ1-6, with D unresolved. V shed 2 bases and J shed 7 bases, with 6 bases lying between them. In germline, CDR1 is MNHEY, CDR2 SVGAGI. CDR3 length equals 13 residues. The CDR3 reads CASSYTMNSPLHF. In DNA form, the CDR3 reads TGTGCCAGCAGTTACACTATGAATTCACCCCTCCACTTT.

Many counts were recorded for this clone. V is TRBV4-3 and J is TRBJ2-1, with 13 bases that match TRBD2. Germline CDR1 LGHNA, CDR2 YSLEER. The CDR3 extends over 16 amino acids. V gave up 1 base and J gave up 3 bases; unmatched junction bases: 0. The CDR3 nucleotides are TGCGCCAGCAGCCAAGGACTAGCGGGGGGCTACAATGAGCAGTTCTTC. Translated: CASSQGLAGGYNEQFF.

The chain joins TRBV2 to TRBJ2-4; possibly TRBD1 for D (6 bases). V lost 6 bases to trimming and J lost 4 bases, with 16 bases between them. The CDR3 is 15 residues long. Germline CDR1 SNHLY, CDR2 FYNNEI. CDR3 sequence reads: CASSPTERGKNIQYF. CDR3 in DNA: TGTGCCAGCAGCCCGACTGAGAGGGGGAAAAACATTCAGTACTTC.

The rearrangement joins TRBV5-1 to TRBJ2-7; 8 bases match TRBD1. Germline CDR1 SGHRS, CDR2 YFSETQ. This CDR3 has 15 residues. Trimming cost V 4 bases and J 2 bases; bases outside gene matches: 8. The CDR3: CASSPTRGLPYEQYF. CDR3 nucleotide sequence: TGCGCCAGCAGCCCCACCAGGGGGCTCCCCTACGAGCAGTACTTC.

In DNA, the CDR3 is TGTGCCAGCAGTGAAGTGCCTCAGAGGTATGGCTACACCTTC. It specifies CASSEVPQRYGYTF. The V and J genes are TRBV6-1 and TRBJ1-2; unclear D gene. Trimming stripped 1 base from V and 5 bases from J, with 11 bases between. The CDR3 sequence is 14 residues long. Germline-derived CDR1 and CDR2 are MNHNS and SASEGT.

The J gene is TRBJ1-2, the V gene TRBV15; D not resolved. With 0 bases removed from V and 3 bases from J, the gap between germline ends came to 14 bases. Germline V lookup: CDR1 LNHNV, CDR2 YYDKDF (reference sequence). The CDR3 runs to 16 residues. CDR3 protein: CATSRDRRAWDYGYTF. The CDR3 region has the DNA TGTGCCACCAGCAGAGATAGGAGGGCGTGGGACTATGGCTACACCTTC.

Worth noting for this clone: The sample holds other DNA sequences that translate to the same CDR3. The chain recombines TRBV5-1 with TRBJ2-3; D is possibly TRBD1 (5 bases). The CDR3 length is 14 residues. The V gene's germline CDR1 is SGHRS and CDR2 YFSETQ. Trimming cost V 0 bases and J 1 base, with 6 bases left between them. CDR3 nucleotides: TGCGCCAGCAGCTTGGGGGGCGGCACAGATACGCAGTATTTT. It specifies CASSLGGGTDTQYF.

V is TRBV10-3 and J is TRBJ1-6; 9 bases are shared with TRBD1. Germline values: CDR1 ENHRY, CDR2 SYGVKD. The V gene end was trimmed by 6 bases and the J gene end by 10 bases; junction bases not matched to a gene: 7. The CDR3 is 14 amino acids. The CDR3 bases are TGTGCCATCAGGCCCGGGACAGGGAGATCACCCCTCCACTTT. Residues: CAIRPGTGRSPLHF.

The genes are TRBV19 and TRBJ2-5; 7 positions agree with TRBD1. The J segment lost 5 bases and the V segment lost 5 bases, leaving 8 bases of the junction unmatched. CDR1 is LNHDA, CDR2 SQIVND, per germline (reference sequence). This CDR3 region has 14 residues. The DNA for the CDR3 is TGTGCCAGTAGTTCGACAGGGTCGTGGGAGACCCAGTACTTC. This encodes CASSSTGSWETQYF.

This clone was counted only a few times. The CDR3: CASSGTGGANVLTF. As DNA, the CDR3 is TGTGCCAGCAGCGGGACAGGGGGGGCCAACGTCCTGACTTTC. The genes are TRBV6-1 and TRBJ2-6; 9 positions agree with TRBD1. The germline V gene has CDR1 MNHNS and CDR2 SASEGT. This CDR3 is built from 14 residues. The V and J ends lost 6 bases and 4 bases, in that order; junction bases with no gene match: 1.

The chain joins TRBV19 to TRBJ1-5; TRBD1 matches 8 bases. In germline, CDR1 is LNHDA, CDR2 SQIVND (reference sequence). This CDR3 is 13 amino acids long. V shed 5 bases, J shed 6 bases, and the junction held 3 bases outside the gene matches. This chain's CDR3 is CASSLTGVQPQHF. CDR3 DNA sequence: TGTGCCAGTAGTTTGACAGGGGTTCAGCCCCAGCATTTT. Full variable domain (outside the CDR3, taken from reference TRBV19 and TRBJ1-5): DGGITQSPKYLFRKEGQNVTLSCEQNLNHDAMYWYRQDPGQGLRLIYYSQIVNDFQKGDIAEGYSVSREKKESFPLTVTSAQKNPTAFYLCASSLTGVQPQHFGDGTRLSIL.

The CDR3 loop is CASSDRTGILYGYTF. DNA of the CDR3: TGTGCCAGCAGTGACCGGACAGGGATCCTCTATGGCTACACCTTC. V is TRBV6-1 and J is TRBJ1-2; 8 bases align to TRBD1. The germline V gene encodes CDR1 MNHNS and CDR2 SASEGT. The CDR3 loop spans 15 amino acids. The junction had 7 bases not matched to a gene; V was cut back by 3 bases and J by 4 bases.

The rearrangement uses TRBV2 and TRBJ1-1, with a weak D call TRBD1 (6 bases). The germline CDR1 and CDR2 sequences are SNHLY and FYNNEI. This CDR3 is 14 amino acids long. Trimming cost V 5 bases and J 2 bases, with 12 bases left between them. The CDR3 nucleotides read TGTGCCAGCAGTCCCCAGGGGAGAAACACTGAAGCTTTCTTT. It yields the protein CASSPQGRNTEAFF.

This chain joins TRBV9 and TRBJ2-1; 8 bases are shared with TRBD2. J was trimmed by 7 bases and V by 4 bases; bases with no gene match: 10. This CDR3 comprises 15 residues. The V gene's germline CDR1 is SGDLS and CDR2 YYNGEE. The chain's CDR3 is CASSPAGGIKNEQFF. The CDR3, as DNA: TGTGCCAGCAGCCCGGCGGGGGGAATAAAAAATGAGCAGTTCTTC. Variable domain in full (rest from reference TRBV9 and TRBJ2-1): DSGVTQTPKHLITATGQRVTLRCSPRSGDLSVYWYQQSLDQGLQFLIQYYNGEERAKGNILERFSAQQFPDLHSELNLSSLELGDSALYFCASSPAGGIKNEQFFGPGTRLTVL.

V usage is TRBV19 and J usage is TRBJ2-3, with TRBD1 matching over 12 bases. V trimming: 1 base; J trimming: 7 bases; junction bases outside the gene matches: 3. The CDR3 totals 15 residues. Germline-derived CDR1 and CDR2 are LNHDA and SQIVND (reference sequence). The CDR3 region is CASSIVGQGANTQYF. In DNA form, the CDR3 reads TGTGCCAGTAGTATAGTGGGACAGGGGGCGAATACGCAGTATTTT.

The genes are TRBV4-2 and TRBJ2-1, with TRBD2 as a possible D gene (5 bases). CDR3 length: 16 residues. Looked up from germline, CDR1 is LGHNA and CDR2 is YNFKEQ. V lost 0 bases and J lost 6, with 15 bases in between. CDR3 nucleotide sequence: TGTGCCAGCAGCCAAGAACCCGCCGGAGCGGTCAATGAGCAGTTCTTC. It translates to CASSQEPAGAVNEQFF.

The V gene is TRBV6-5, the J gene TRBJ2-3; TRBD1 is a possible D gene (5 bases). Trimming removed 6 bases from V and 10 bases from J, with 14 bases in between. Germline loops: CDR1 MNHEY, CDR2 SVGAGI. The CDR3 is made up of 12 amino acids. The CDR3 protein is CASSPLGAAQYF. Here the CDR3 DNA reads TGTGCCAGCAGCCCCCTAGGGGCTGCGCAGTATTTT.

CDR3 sequence: CASSFTVNTEAFF. DNA for the CDR3: TGCGCCAGCAGCTTCACAGTGAACACTGAAGCTTTCTTT. This chain connects TRBV5-1 to TRBJ1-1; D not resolved. CDR3 size: 13 residues. Germline V gives CDR1 SGHRS, CDR2 YFSETQ. Trimming took 2 bases from V and 0 from J, leaving 5 bases between them. The entire variable domain, with the rest obtained from reference TRBV5-1 and TRBJ1-1, is as follows: KAGVTQTPRYLIKTRGQQVTLSCSPISGHRSVSWYQQTPGQGLQFLFEYFSETQRNKGNFPGRFSGRQFSNSRSEMNVSTLELGDSALYLCASSFTVNTEAFFGQGTRLTVV.

V usage is TRBV7-2 and J usage is TRBJ1-3; no clear D. CDR3 length: 16 amino acids. V was pared by 5 bases and J by 2 bases, with 16 bases between. Germline V gene lookup returns CDR1 SGHTA and CDR2 FQGNSA. In DNA form, the CDR3 reads TGTGCCAGCAGCCCAGCCGCACGCGGGGCTGGAAACACCATATATTTT. Amino acids: CASSPAARGAGNTIYF.

The chain carries TRBV29-1 and TRBJ2-5; TRBD1 matches 7 bases. Matching the DNA end better, TRBJ2-7 makes the J call doubtful. The germline gives CDR1 SQVTM, CDR2 ANQGSEA. The CDR3 contains 13 residues. The CDR3 here is CSVISQGDYEQYF. Written as DNA, the CDR3 is TGCAGCGTCATATCTCAGGGGGATTACGAGCAGTACTTC.

CDR3: CASSILGGGLAEQFF. In nucleotides, the CDR3 is TGTGCCAGTAGTATCTTGGGCGGGGGGTTGGCTGAGCAGTTCTTC. The V and J genes are TRBV19 and TRBJ2-1, with 8 bases that match TRBD2. Germline trimming cut 3 bases from V and 9 bases from J; bases unmatched to any gene: 10. Germline loops: CDR1 LNHDA, CDR2 SQIVND (reference sequence). There are 15 residues in the CDR3.